Given below is one TCR beta chain in context. Its antigen is unidentified. CDR1 is MNHNS and CDR2 is SASEGT in the germline V gene. This CDR3 has 15 residues. Trimming cost V 7 bases and J 0 bases; bases outside gene matches: 4. These data originate in a study of T-cell reconstitution after alpha-beta-depleted transplantation in children. General observations from the study: The high TCRbeta diversity at day 60 in some patients came from surviving recipient T cells and thymic progenitors. A year post-transplant, T-cell counts and diversity derived mostly from newly produced T cells. After transplant, at about two months, alpha-beta T cells were reportedly derived from several hundred expanded graft clones.

The TCRbeta library incorporated unique molecular identifiers. TCRdb processed the PCR reads anew with MiXCR; each CDR3 protein has one entry. Among about 240,000 distinct CDR3 sequences listed, roughly 26% were seen once. The receptor was isolated from a girl aged 2 to 10 with Fanconi anemia, due to receive a stem cell transplant. The input for sequencing was PBMCs, taken before TCRalphabeta/CD19-depleted stem cell transplant. The V and J genes are TRBV6-1 and TRBJ2-1, with 9 bases lining up with TRBD1. As DNA, the CDR3 is TGTGCCAGCAAACCGACAGGGGGCTCCTACAATGAGCAGTTCTTC. Translating gives CASKPTGGSYNEQFF.